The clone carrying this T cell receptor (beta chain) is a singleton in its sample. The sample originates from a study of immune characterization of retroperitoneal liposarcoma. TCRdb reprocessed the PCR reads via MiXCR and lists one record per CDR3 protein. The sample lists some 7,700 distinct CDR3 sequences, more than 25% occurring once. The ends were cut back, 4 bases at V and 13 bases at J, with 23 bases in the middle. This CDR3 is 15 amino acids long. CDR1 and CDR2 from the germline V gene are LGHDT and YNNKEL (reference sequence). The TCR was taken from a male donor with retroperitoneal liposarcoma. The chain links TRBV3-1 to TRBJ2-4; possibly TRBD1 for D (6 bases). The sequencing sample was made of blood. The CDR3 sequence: CASSPEDRDEGEQYF. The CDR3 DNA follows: TGTGCCAGCAGCCCAGAGGACAGAGATGAGGGTGAGCAGTACTTC.